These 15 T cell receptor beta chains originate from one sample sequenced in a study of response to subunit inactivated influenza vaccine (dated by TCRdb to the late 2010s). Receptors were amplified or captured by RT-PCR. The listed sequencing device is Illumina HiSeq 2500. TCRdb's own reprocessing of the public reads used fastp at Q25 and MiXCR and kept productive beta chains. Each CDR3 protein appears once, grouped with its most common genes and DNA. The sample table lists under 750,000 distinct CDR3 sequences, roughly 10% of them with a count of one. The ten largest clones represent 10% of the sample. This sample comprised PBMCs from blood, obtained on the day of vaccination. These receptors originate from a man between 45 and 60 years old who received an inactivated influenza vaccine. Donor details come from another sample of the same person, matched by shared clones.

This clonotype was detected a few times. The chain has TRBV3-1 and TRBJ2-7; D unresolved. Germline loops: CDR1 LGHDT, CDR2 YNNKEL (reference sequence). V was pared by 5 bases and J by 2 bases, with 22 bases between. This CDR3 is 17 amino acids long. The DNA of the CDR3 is TGTGCCAGCAGCTCAACCCCACGGACCCTAGGTCCCTACGAGCAGTACTTC. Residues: CASSSTPRTLGPYEQYF.

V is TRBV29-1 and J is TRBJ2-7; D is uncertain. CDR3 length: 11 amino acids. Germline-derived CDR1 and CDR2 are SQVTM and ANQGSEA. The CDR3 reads CSVEIGYEQCV. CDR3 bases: TGCAGCGTTGAAATAGGCTACGAGCAGTGCGTC.

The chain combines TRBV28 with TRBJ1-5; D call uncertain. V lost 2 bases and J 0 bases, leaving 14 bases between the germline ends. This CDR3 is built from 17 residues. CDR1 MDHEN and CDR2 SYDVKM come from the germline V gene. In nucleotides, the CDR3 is TGTGCCAGCAGTTTACCCTGGTCAGGATATAGCAATCAGCCCCAGCATTTT. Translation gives CASSLPWSGYSNQPQHF.

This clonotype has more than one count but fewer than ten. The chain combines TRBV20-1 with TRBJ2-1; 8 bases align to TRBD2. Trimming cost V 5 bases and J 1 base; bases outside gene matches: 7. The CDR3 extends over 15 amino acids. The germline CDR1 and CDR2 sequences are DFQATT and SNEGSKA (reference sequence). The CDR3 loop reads CSAPRASGSYNEQFF. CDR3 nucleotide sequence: TGCAGTGCTCCCCGGGCTAGCGGGTCCTACAATGAGCAGTTCTTC.

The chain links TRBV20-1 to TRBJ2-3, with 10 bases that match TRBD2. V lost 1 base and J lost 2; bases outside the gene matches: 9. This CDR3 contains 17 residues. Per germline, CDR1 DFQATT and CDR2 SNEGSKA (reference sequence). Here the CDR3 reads CSARGGLAGETTDTQYF. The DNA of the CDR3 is TGCAGTGCTAGAGGTGGTCTAGCGGGGGAGACCACAGATACGCAGTATTTT.

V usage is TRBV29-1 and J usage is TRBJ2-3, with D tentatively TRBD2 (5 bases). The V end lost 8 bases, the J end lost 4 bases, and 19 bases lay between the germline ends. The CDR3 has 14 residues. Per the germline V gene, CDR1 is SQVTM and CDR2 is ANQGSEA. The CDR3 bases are TGCAGCCCTAGGCGGGCTAGCTACGCAGATACGCAGTATTTT. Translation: CSPRRASYADTQYF.

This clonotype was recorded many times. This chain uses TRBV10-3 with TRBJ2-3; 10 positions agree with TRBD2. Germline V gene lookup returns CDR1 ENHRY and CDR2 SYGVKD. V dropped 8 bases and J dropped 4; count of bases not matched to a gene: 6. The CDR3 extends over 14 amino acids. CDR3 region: CAIGGSGRPDTQYF. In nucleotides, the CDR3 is TGTGCCATCGGTGGTAGCGGGAGGCCAGATACGCAGTATTTT.

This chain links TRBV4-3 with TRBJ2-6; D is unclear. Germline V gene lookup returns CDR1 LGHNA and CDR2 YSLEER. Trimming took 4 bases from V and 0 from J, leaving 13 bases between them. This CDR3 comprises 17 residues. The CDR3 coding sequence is TGCGCCAGCAGCCTTACAATAGGTGACTCTGGGGCCAACGTCCTGACTTTC. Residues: CASSLTIGDSGANVLTF.

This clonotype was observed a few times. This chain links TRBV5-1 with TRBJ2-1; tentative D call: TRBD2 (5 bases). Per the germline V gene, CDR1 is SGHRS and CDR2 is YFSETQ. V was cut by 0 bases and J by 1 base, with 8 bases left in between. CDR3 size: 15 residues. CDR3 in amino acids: CASSLERVSYNEQFF. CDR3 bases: TGCGCCAGCAGCTTGGAGAGGGTTTCCTACAATGAGCAGTTCTTC. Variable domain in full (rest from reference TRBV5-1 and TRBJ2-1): KAGVTQTPRYLIKTRGQQVTLSCSPISGHRSVSWYQQTPGQGLQFLFEYFSETQRNKGNFPGRFSGRQFSNSRSEMNVSTLELGDSALYLCASSLERVSYNEQFFGPGTRLTVL.

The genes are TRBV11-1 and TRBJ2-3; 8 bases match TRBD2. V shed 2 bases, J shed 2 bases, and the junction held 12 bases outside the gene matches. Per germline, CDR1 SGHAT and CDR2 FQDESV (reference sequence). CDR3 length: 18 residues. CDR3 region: CASSLRVGLAGPTDTQYF. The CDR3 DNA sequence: TGTGCCAGCAGCTTAAGAGTGGGGCTAGCGGGCCCCACAGATACGCAGTATTTT.

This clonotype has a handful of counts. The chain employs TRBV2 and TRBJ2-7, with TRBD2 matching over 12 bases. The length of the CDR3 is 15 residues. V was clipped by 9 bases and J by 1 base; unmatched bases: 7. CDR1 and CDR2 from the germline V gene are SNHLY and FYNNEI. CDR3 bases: TGTGCCAGTAGAGGACTAGCGGGAAGTTCCTACGAGCAGTACTTC. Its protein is CASRGLAGSSYEQYF.

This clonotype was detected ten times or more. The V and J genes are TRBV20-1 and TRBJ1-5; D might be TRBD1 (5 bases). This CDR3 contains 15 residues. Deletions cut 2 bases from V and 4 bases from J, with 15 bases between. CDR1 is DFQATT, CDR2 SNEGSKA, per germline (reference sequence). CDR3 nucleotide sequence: TGCAGTGCTAGATTGTCAGGGTGGGGAAATCAGCCCCAGCATTTT. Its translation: CSARLSGWGNQPQHF.

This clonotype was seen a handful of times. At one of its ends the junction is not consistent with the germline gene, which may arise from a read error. The CDR3 spells CASSQDGTGETQYF. CDR3 bases: TGTGCCAGCAGTCAAGATGGGACAGGGGAGACCCAGTACTTC. The chain combines TRBV3-1 with TRBJ2-5, with 9 bases aligning to TRBD1. The CDR3 is made up of 14 amino acids. CDR1 LGHDT and CDR2 YNNKEL come from the germline V gene (reference sequence).

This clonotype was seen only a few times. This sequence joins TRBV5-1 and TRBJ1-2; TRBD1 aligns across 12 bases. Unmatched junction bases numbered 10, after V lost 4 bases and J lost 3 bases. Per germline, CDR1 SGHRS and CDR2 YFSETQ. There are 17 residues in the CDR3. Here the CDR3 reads CASSVTGTGGLYYGYTF. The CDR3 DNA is TGCGCCAGCAGCGTAACCGGGACAGGGGGCCTCTACTATGGCTACACCTTC.

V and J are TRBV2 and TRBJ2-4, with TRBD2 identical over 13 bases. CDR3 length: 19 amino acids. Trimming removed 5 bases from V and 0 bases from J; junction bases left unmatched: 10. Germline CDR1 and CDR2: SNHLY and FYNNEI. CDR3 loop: CASSRGLAGNLIAKNIQYF. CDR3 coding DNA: TGTGCCAGCAGTCGGGGACTAGCGGGGAATCTGATAGCCAAAAACATTCAGTACTTC.